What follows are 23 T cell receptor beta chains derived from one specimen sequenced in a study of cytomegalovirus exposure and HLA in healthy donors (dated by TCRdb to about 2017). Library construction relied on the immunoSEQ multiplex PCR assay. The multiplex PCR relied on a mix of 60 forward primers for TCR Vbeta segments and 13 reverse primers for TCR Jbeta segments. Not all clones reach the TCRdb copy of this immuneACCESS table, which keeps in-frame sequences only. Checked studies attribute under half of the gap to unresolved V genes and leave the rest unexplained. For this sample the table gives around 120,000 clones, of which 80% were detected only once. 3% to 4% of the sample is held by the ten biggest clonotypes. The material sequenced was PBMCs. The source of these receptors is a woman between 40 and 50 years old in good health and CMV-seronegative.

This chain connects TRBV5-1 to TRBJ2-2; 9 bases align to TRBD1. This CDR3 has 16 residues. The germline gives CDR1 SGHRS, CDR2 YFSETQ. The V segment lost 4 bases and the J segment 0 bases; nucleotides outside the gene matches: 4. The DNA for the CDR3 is TGCGCCAGCAGCCTAGACAGGGGGGCGAACACCGGGGAGCTGTTTTTT. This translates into CASSLDRGANTGELFF.

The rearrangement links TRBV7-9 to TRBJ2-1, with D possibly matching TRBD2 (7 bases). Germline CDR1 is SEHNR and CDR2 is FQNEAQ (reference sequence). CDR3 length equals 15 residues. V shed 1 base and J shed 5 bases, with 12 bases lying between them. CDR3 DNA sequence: TGTGCCAGCAGCTTAGGAGGGGGGGGTGACAATGAGCAGTTCTTC. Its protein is CASSLGGGGDNEQFF.

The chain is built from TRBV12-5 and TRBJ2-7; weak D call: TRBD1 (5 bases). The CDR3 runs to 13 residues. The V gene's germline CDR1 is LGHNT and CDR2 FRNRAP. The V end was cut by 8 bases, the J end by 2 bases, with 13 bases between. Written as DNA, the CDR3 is TGTGCTAGTCTGGGGCAGGGAACCTACGAGCAGTACTTC. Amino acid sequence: CASLGQGTYEQYF.

This chain's CDR3 is CASSPRLAGHNEQFF. In nucleotides, the CDR3 is TGTGCCAGCAGCCCTCGACTAGCGGGGCACAATGAGCAGTTCTTC. The chain joins TRBV7-6 to TRBJ2-1; TRBD2 agrees at 11 bases. The CDR3 is 15 amino acids. V lost 5 bases, J lost 5 bases, and 5 bases stayed unmatched. The germline V gene encodes CDR1 SGHVS and CDR2 FNYEAQ.

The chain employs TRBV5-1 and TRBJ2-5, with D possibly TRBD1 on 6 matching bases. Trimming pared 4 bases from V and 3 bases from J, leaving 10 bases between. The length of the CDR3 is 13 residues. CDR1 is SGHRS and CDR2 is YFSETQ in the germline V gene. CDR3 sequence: CASSATGKETQYF. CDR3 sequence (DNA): TGCGCCAGCAGCGCCACAGGGAAAGAGACCCAGTACTTC.

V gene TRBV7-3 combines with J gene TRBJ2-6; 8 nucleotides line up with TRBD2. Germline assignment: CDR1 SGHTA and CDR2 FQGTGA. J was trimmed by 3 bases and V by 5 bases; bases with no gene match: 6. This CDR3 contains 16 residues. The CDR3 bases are TGTGCCAGCAGCCCAGGGCGGGGGGATGGGGCCAACGTCCTGACTTTC. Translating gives CASSPGRGDGANVLTF.

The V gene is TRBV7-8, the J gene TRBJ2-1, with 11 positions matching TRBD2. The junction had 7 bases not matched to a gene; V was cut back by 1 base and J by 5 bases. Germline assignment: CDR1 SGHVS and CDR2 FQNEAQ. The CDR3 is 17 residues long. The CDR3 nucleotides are TGTGCCAGCAGCTTAGTTGTTCTAGCGGGAGGAAACAATGAGCAGTTCTTC. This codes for CASSLVVLAGGNNEQFF.

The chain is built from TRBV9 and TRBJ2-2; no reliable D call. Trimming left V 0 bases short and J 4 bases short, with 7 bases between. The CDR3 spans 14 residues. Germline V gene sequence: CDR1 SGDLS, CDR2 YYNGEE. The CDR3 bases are TGTGCCAGCAGCGTAGAGGCAGGCACCGGGGAGCTGTTTTTT. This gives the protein CASSVEAGTGELFF.

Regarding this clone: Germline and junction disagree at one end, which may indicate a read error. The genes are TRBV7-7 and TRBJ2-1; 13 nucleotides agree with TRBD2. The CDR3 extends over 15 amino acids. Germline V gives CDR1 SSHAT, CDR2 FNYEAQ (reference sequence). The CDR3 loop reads CASSEGLAGSNEQFF. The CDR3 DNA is TGTGCTAGCAGCGAGGGACTAGCGGGATCAAATGAGCAGTTCTTC.

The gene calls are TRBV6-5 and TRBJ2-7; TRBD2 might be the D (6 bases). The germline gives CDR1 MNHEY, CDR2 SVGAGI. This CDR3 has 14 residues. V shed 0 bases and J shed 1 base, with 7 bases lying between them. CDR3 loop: CASSYSSGSYEQYF. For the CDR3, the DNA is TGTGCCAGCAGTTACTCTAGCGGTTCCTACGAGCAGTACTTC.

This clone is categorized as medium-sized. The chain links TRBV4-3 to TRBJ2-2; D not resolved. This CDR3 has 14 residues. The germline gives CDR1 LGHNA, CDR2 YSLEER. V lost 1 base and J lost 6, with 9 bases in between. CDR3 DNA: TGCGCCAGCAGCCAAGGATTGGAGCCCGGGGAGCTGTTTTTT. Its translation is CASSQGLEPGELFF.

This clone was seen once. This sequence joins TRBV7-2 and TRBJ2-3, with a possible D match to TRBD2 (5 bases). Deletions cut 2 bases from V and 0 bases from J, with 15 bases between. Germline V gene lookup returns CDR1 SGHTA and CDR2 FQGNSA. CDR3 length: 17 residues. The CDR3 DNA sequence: TGTGCCAGCAGCTTACGGGGTACGCCCTATAGCACAGATACGCAGTATTTT. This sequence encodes CASSLRGTPYSTDTQYF.

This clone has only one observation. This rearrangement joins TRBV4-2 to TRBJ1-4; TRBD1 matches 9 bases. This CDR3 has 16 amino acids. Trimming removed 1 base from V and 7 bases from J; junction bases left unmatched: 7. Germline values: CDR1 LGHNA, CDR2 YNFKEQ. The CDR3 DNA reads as TGTGCCAGCAGCCAAGGGACGGGACAGGGTGGTGAAAAACTGTTTTTT. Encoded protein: CASSQGTGQGGEKLFF.

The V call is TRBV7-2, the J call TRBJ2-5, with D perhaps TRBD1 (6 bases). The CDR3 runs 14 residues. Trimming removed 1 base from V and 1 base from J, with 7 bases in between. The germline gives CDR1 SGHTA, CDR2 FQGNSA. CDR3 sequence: CASSLDRAQETQYF. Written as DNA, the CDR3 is TGTGCCAGCAGCTTAGACAGGGCCCAAGAGACCCAGTACTTC.

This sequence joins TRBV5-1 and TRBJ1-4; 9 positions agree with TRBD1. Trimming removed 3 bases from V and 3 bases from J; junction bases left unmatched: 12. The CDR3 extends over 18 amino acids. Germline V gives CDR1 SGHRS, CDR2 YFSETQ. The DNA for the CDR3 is TGCGCCAGCAGCTCCGGGACAGGGCTACGGGGGTCTAATGAAAAACTGTTTTTT. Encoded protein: CASSSGTGLRGSNEKLFF. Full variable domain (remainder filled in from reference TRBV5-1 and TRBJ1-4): KAGVTQTPRYLIKTRGQQVTLSCSPISGHRSVSWYQQTPGQGLQFLFEYFSETQRNKGNFPGRFSGRQFSNSRSEMNVSTLELGDSALYLCASSSGTGLRGSNEKLFFGSGTQLSVL.

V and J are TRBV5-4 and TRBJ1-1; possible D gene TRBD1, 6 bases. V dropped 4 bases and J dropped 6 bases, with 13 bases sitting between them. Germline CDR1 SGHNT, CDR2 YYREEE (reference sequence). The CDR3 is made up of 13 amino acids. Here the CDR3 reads CASSLLQGSEAFF. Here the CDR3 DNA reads TGTGCCAGCAGCCTACTACAGGGATCTGAAGCTTTCTTT.

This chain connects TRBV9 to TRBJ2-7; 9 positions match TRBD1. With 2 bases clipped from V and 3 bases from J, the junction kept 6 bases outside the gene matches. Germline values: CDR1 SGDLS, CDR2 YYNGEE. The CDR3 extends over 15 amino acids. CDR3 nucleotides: TGTGCCAGCAGCGTCAACGGACAGGGGCGCTACGAGCAGTACTTC. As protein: CASSVNGQGRYEQYF. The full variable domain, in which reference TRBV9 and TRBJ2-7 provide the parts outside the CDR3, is DSGVTQTPKHLITATGQRVTLRCSPRSGDLSVYWYQQSLDQGLQFLIQYYNGEERAKGNILERFSAQQFPDLHSELNLSSLELGDSALYFCASSVNGQGRYEQYFGPGTRLTVT.

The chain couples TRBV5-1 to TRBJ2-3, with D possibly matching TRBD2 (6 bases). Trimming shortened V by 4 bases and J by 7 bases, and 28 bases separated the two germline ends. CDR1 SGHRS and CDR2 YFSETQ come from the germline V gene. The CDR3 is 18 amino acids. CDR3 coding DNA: TGCGCCAGCAGCCCGATGGTGGCGGGAACCCCTTCCTCCAATACGCAGTATTTT. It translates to CASSPMVAGTPSSNTQYF.

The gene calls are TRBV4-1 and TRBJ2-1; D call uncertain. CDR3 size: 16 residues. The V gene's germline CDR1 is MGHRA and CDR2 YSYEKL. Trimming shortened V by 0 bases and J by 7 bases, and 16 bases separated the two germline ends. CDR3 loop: CASSQDLGNTFNEQFF. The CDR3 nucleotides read TGCGCCAGCAGCCAAGACCTAGGAAACACATTTAATGAGCAGTTCTTC.

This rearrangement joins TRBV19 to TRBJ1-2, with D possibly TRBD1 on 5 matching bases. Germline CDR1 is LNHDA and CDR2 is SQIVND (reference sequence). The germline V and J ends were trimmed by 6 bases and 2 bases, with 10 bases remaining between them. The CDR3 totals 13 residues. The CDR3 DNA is TGTGCCAGTAGCACCGCAGGGAACTATGGCTACACCTTC. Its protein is CASSTAGNYGYTF.

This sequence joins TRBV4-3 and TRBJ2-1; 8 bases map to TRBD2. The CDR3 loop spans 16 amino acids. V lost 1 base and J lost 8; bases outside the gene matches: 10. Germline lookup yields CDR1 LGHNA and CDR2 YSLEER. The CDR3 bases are TGCGCCAGCAGCCAAGTCTGGCTAGCGGGTGGCGATGAGCAGTTCTTC. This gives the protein CASSQVWLAGGDEQFF.

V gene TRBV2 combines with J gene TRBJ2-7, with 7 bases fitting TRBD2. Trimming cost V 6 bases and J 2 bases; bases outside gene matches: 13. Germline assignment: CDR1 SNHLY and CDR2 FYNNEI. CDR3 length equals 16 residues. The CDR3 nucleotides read TGTGCCAGCAGGGCTGATCTGAGCGGGACTACCTACGAGCAGTACTTC. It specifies CASRADLSGTTYEQYF.

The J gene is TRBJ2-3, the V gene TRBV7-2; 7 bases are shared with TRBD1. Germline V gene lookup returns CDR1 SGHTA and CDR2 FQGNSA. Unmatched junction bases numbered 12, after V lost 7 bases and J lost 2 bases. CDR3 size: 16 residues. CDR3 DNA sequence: TGTGCCAGCACGACAGGGTACGAGACACACACAGATACGCAGTATTTT. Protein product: CASTTGYETHTDTQYF.